Included here is one TCR beta chain sequence, with context. Its specificity is unknown. The table came from immunoSEQ multiplex PCR; TCRdb's copy has only in-frame clones and leaves some out. The data hold a few hundred thousand clones, with around 90% observed a single time. The CDR3 is 16 amino acids. With V trimmed by 2 bases and J by 7 bases, 6 bases remained unmatched. Germline V gene lookup returns CDR1 MNHEY and CDR2 SVGAGI. This sample was taken from a study of cytomegalovirus exposure and HLA in healthy donors. Study-wide results and caveats: First-cohort TCR clusters were later found to tend to co-occur in the approximately 120 validation repertoires. Specificity of three CMV-associated chains for CMV antigens was verified in vitro. The dataset shows that most TCR sequences were rare, while some public TCRs occurred in many donors.

The sequenced material came from PBMCs. The V call is TRBV6-5, the J call TRBJ2-2; 11 bases are shared with TRBD1. This receptor was taken from a woman under 30 in good health and CMV-seronegative. CDR3 sequence reads: CASSYPRTGGIGELFF. As DNA, the CDR3 is TGTGCCAGCAGTTACCCCAGGACAGGGGGCATCGGGGAGCTGTTTTTT.